Listed here are 22 T cell receptor beta chains from one sample, sequenced in a study of T-cell reconstitution after alpha-beta-depleted transplantation in children. It was with unique molecular identifiers that the TCRbeta library was prepared. Each CDR3 protein gets one entry after TCRdb re-called the PCR reads with MiXCR. The sample gives 150,000 to 250,000 distinct CDR3 sequences, about 14% of which show up once; about 12% is in the top ten. Sequenced material: PBMCs from the stem cell graft donor, taken from the stem cell graft. The receptors were gathered from a human donor who donated a stem cell graft to a child with acute lymphoblastic leukemia.

The chain couples TRBV12-3 or TRBV12-4 to TRBJ2-7; no clear D gene. The V end lost 2 bases, the J end lost 6 bases, and 8 bases lay between the germline ends. This CDR3 is built from 12 residues. The CDR3 nucleotides are TGTGCCAGCAGTTTAAATATGATCGAGCAGTACTTC. It yields the protein CASSLNMIEQYF.

This clonotype occurred many times. The CDR3: CSVSRDRDQPQHF. For the CDR3, the DNA is TGCAGCGTGTCCCGGGACAGAGATCAGCCCCAGCATTTT. J is TRBJ1-5 and V is TRBV29-1, with 7 bases lining up with TRBD1. The trim removed 6 bases at V and 5 bases at J, leaving 7 bases unmatched. Per germline, CDR1 SQVTM and CDR2 ANQGSEA. The CDR3 runs 13 residues. The whole variable domain, filled in from reference TRBV29-1 and TRBJ1-5, reads SAVISQKPSRDICQRGTSLTIQCQVDSQVTMMFWYRQQPGQSLTLIATANQGSEATYESGFVIDKFPISRPNLTFSTLTVSNMSPEDSSIYLCSVSRDRDQPQHFGDGTRLSIL.

This clonotype was counted many times. The gene calls are TRBV29-1 and TRBJ1-5, with TRBD1 matching 10 bases. Germline V gene lookup returns CDR1 SQVTM and CDR2 ANQGSEA. Losses at the gene ends were 4 bases for V and 8 bases for J; bases not matched to a gene: 11. The CDR3 covers 15 residues. CDR3 amino acids: CSVVSTGGFGEPQHF. The CDR3 DNA reads as TGCAGCGTTGTCTCGACAGGGGGCTTCGGAGAGCCCCAGCATTTT.

The V call is TRBV11-2, the J call TRBJ2-7; a possible D gene is TRBD2 (5 bases). V dropped 7 bases and J dropped 2 bases, with 24 bases sitting between them. Germline lookup yields CDR1 SGHAT and CDR2 FQNNGV. CDR3 length: 17 amino acids. The CDR3 sequence: CASILNPTRQRAYEQYF. The DNA of the CDR3 is TGTGCCAGCATCCTCAACCCTACCCGGCAGAGGGCCTACGAGCAGTACTTC. The full variable domain, in which reference TRBV11-2 and TRBJ2-7 provide the parts outside the CDR3, is EAGVAQSPRYKIIEKRQSVAFWCNPISGHATLYWYQQILGQGPKLLIQFQNNGVVDDSQLPKDRFSAERLKGVDSTLKIQPAKLEDSAVYLCASILNPTRQRAYEQYFGPGTRLTVT.

This clonotype appeared a few times. This CDR3 is CSATTSAESSYNEQFF. In DNA, the CDR3 is TGCAGTGCTACTACATCAGCGGAAAGCTCCTACAATGAGCAGTTCTTC. The chain is built from TRBV20-1 and TRBJ2-1, with D perhaps TRBD2 (5 bases). This CDR3 is 16 amino acids long. With 4 bases removed from V and 0 bases from J, the gap between germline ends came to 16 bases. Germline V gene lookup returns CDR1 DFQATT and CDR2 SNEGSKA (reference sequence).

This clonotype occurred many times. The V and J genes are TRBV10-3 and TRBJ1-5; D gene ambiguous. This CDR3 is 16 amino acids long. The germline V gene has CDR1 ENHRY and CDR2 SYGVKD. Trimming stripped 0 bases from V and 2 bases from J, with 11 bases between. DNA of the CDR3: TGTGCCATCAGTGAGTCGGGAGGGCGCGGCAATCAGCCCCAGCATTTT. Amino acid sequence: CAISESGGRGNQPQHF.

This clonotype was counted many times. The V call is TRBV24-1, the J call TRBJ2-7, with 12 bases fitting TRBD1. The V segment lost 3 bases and the J segment 5 bases; nucleotides outside the gene matches: 4. The germline V gene encodes CDR1 KGHDR and CDR2 SFDVKD. CDR3 length: 15 amino acids. In DNA, the CDR3 is TGTGCCACCAGTGATGCCGGGACAGGGGGCCACGAGCAGTACTTC. Translated: CATSDAGTGGHEQYF.

This clonotype was seen ten or more times. V is TRBV7-2 and J is TRBJ2-1, with 10 positions matching TRBD2. The CDR3 runs to 15 residues. Germline values: CDR1 SGHTA, CDR2 FQGNSA. V shed 5 bases, J shed 2 bases, and the junction held 3 bases outside the gene matches. The CDR3, as DNA: TGTGCCAGCAGCAAACTAGCGGGACCCTACAATGAGCAGTTCTTC. Its protein is CASSKLAGPYNEQFF.

This clonotype was seen repeatedly, ten times or more. V gene TRBV5-1 combines with J gene TRBJ2-2; 16 bases agree with TRBD2. The CDR3 totals 17 residues. The trim removed 4 bases at V and 7 bases at J, leaving 7 bases unmatched. Germline loops: CDR1 SGHRS, CDR2 YFSETQ. The CDR3 is CASSAGTSGRAHGELFF. The DNA of the CDR3 is TGCGCCAGCAGCGCCGGGACTAGCGGGAGGGCCCACGGGGAGCTGTTTTTT.

The CDR3 sequence: CSAKLQSTDTQYF. The CDR3 DNA sequence: TGCAGTGCTAAGCTCCAGAGCACAGATACGCAGTATTTT. The rearrangement links TRBV20-1 to TRBJ2-3; D not resolved. The CDR3 consists of 13 residues. V was shortened by 4 bases and J by 0 bases, with 8 bases between the two germline ends. From germline, CDR1 is DFQATT and CDR2 SNEGSKA (reference sequence).

In its sample, this clonotype was seen many times. The chain couples TRBV11-2 to TRBJ1-2; 11 nucleotides align to TRBD1. Germline V gene lookup returns CDR1 SGHAT and CDR2 FQNNGV. The ends lost 5 bases at V and 8 bases at J; junction bases unmatched: 7. This CDR3 is 14 amino acids long. CDR3 residues: CASSGQGARHGYTF. The CDR3, as DNA: TGTGCCAGCAGCGGACAGGGGGCGCGGCACGGCTACACCTTC.

This clonotype has ten or more counts. The chain joins TRBV5-6 to TRBJ2-7, with 8 bases aligning to TRBD1. The trim removed 4 bases at V and 7 bases at J, leaving 10 bases unmatched. The CDR3 is 14 residues long. The V gene's germline CDR1 is SGHDT and CDR2 YYEEEE. The CDR3 reads CASSGRQGRREQYF. The CDR3 DNA reads TGTGCCAGCAGCGGTCGACAGGGGAGGAGAGAGCAGTACTTC.

J is TRBJ2-3 and V is TRBV19; TRBD2 agrees at 11 bases. This CDR3 region has 17 residues. Germline CDR1 is LNHDA and CDR2 is SQIVND (reference sequence). The J segment lost 4 bases and the V segment lost 7 bases, leaving 13 bases of the junction unmatched. In DNA form, the CDR3 reads TGTGCCAGTATTAAAGGCGACACTAGCGGGAGTCCAGATACGCAGTATTTT. Translating it yields CASIKGDTSGSPDTQYF.

This clonotype was seen ten or more times. This chain uses TRBV20-1 with TRBJ2-7; no reliable D call. Germline V CDR1 and CDR2: DFQATT, SNEGSKA (reference sequence). There are 15 residues in the CDR3. V was cut by 0 bases and J by 0 bases, with 12 bases left in between. Here the CDR3 reads CSARDAPASSYEQYF. The CDR3 nucleotides are TGCAGTGCTAGAGATGCCCCAGCCAGCTCCTACGAGCAGTACTTC.

There are many counts of this clonotype. The chain combines TRBV4-1 with TRBJ1-5; D possibly corresponds to TRBD1 (5 bases). The germline V and J ends were trimmed by 1 base and 3 bases, with 7 bases remaining between them. From germline, CDR1 is MGHRA and CDR2 YSYEKL. This CDR3 region has 14 residues. The CDR3 DNA sequence: TGCGCCAGCAGCCAAGCAGGGTCCAATCAGCCCCAGCATTTT. This sequence encodes CASSQAGSNQPQHF.

The J gene is TRBJ2-7, the V gene TRBV7-9; 7 nucleotides agree with TRBD1. V lost 2 bases, J lost 0 bases, and 4 bases stayed unmatched. The germline V gene encodes CDR1 SEHNR and CDR2 FQNEAQ (reference sequence). The CDR3 sequence is 15 residues long. For the CDR3, the DNA is TGTGCCAGCAGCTTATGGGACAGTAGCTCCTACGAGCAGTACTTC. Protein product: CASSLWDSSSYEQYF.

Remarks on this clonotype: A clone one base away is much larger, so this may be a read error. The V call is TRBV28, the J call TRBJ1-1; D gene uncertain. Trimming left V 8 bases short and J 0 bases short, with 13 bases between. This CDR3 is 14 amino acids long. From germline, CDR1 is MDHEN and CDR2 SYDVKM. The chain's CDR3 is CASVWPHMNTEAFF. DNA of the CDR3: TGTGCCAGCGTGTGGCCCCATATGAACACTGAAGCTTTCTTT.

This clonotype showed up many times. J is TRBJ1-3 and V is TRBV6-1; no definite D call. CDR1 and CDR2 from the germline V gene are MNHNS and SASEGT. V gave up 8 bases and J gave up 6 bases, with 14 bases separating them. The CDR3 extends over 13 amino acids. Here the CDR3 DNA reads TGTGCCAGCGCCTACAATGAGCAAAACACCATATATTTT. This encodes CASAYNEQNTIYF.

On this clonotype: A junction end diverges from the germline sequence, so it may reflect a read error. The rearrangement joins TRBV5-1 to TRBJ2-5; D gene ambiguous. CDR1 and CDR2 from the germline V gene are SGHRS and YFSETQ. The CDR3 covers 14 residues. CDR3 loop: CASILRTQQETQYF. The CDR3 region has the DNA TGCGCCAGCATCTTGAGGACGCAACAAGAGACCCAGTACTTC.

This clonotype was picked up a small number of times. The V and J genes are TRBV5-6 and TRBJ1-1; the match to TRBD1 covers 7 bases. The CDR3 has 13 amino acids. With V trimmed by 4 bases and J by 7 bases, 7 bases remained unmatched. Germline V lookup: CDR1 SGHDT, CDR2 YYEEEE. The CDR3 DNA reads as TGTGCCAGCAGCGTACTCCGGGACAGTGAAGCTTTCTTT. Translated, it gives CASSVLRDSEAFF.

This clonotype has ten or more counts. The chain combines TRBV5-1 with TRBJ2-1; 10 bases align to TRBD2. Per the germline V gene, CDR1 is SGHRS and CDR2 is YFSETQ. The CDR3 runs to 16 residues. V lost 0 bases to trimming and J lost 7 bases; unmatched junction nucleotides: 7. The CDR3 region is CASSLDPSGRGNEQFF. As DNA, the CDR3 is TGCGCCAGCAGCTTGGATCCTAGCGGGAGAGGAAATGAGCAGTTCTTC.

The sample holds many counts of this clonotype. This chain uses TRBV5-1 with TRBJ1-1; D is perhaps TRBD1 (5 bases). V lost 2 bases and J 2 bases, leaving 13 bases between the germline ends. CDR1 is SGHRS and CDR2 is YFSETQ in the germline V gene. The CDR3 is 15 residues long. CDR3 in amino acids: CASSLSQGLNTEAFF. Here the CDR3 DNA reads TGCGCCAGCAGCTTATCTCAGGGTCTTAACACTGAAGCTTTCTTT. The whole variable domain, remainder taken from reference TRBV5-1 and TRBJ1-1, is KAGVTQTPRYLIKTRGQQVTLSCSPISGHRSVSWYQQTPGQGLQFLFEYFSETQRNKGNFPGRFSGRQFSNSRSEMNVSTLELGDSALYLCASSLSQGLNTEAFFGQGTRLTVV.